Listed below are T cell receptor beta chains from one sample, sequenced in a study of T cells after yellow fever vaccination. One entry per CDR3 protein, called by TCRdb with MiXCR from the 5' RACE reads. The top ten clones hold approximately 0.85% of a sample with a few hundred thousand distinct CDR3 sequences, about 7% of them seen once. Sequences were derived from CD4+ T cells sorted from PBMCs, sampled 15 days after the yellow fever booster vaccination. These receptors were obtained from a man aged 30-40 years who received the YFV17D yellow fever vaccine. CDR3s include the opening cysteine and the closing phenylalanine or tryptophan. The D gene is left open where the match is weak. Clone size is stated in some rows and not others, as once, few, many or a class when expanded.

clone size	D gene	V gene	J gene	CDR3 DNA	CDR3 protein
-	-	TRBV5-8	TRBJ1-1	TGTGCCAGCAGCTATTGGGATCTCATGAGGGACACTGAAGCTTTCTTT	CASSYWDLMRDTEAFF
many	-	TRBV7-2	TRBJ2-1	TGTGCCAGCAGCCCGACTATCTATGAGCAGTTCTTC	CASSPTIYEQFF
-	-	TRBV7-6	TRBJ2-5	TGTGCCAGCAGCCGCCCCCCGGACCGGGAGACCCAGTACTTC	CASSRPPDRETQYF
few	TRBD2	TRBV7-8	TRBJ2-7	TGTGCCAGCAGCTTAATCATGAGCGGAGCGGGAGAGCAGTACTTC	CASSLIMSGAGEQYF
-	-	TRBV3-1	TRBJ2-3	TGTGCCAGCAGCCAGGGTAGGAGGGATACGCAGTATTTT	CASSQGRRDTQYF
few	TRBD1	TRBV30	TRBJ1-1	TGTGCCTGGAGACGCATCGGGACAGGGGCTAGGGGGACTGAAGCTTTCTTT	CAWRRIGTGARGTEAFF
-	TRBD1	TRBV5-1	TRBJ1-1	TGCGCCAGCAGCTTCCAGGGGGCAGACACTGAAGCTTTCTTT	CASSFQGADTEAFF
-	-	TRBV5-4	TRBJ2-2	TGTGCCAGCAGCCCGGGGCGGGGGAACACCGGGGAGCTGTTTTTT	CASSPGRGNTGELFF
many	-	TRBV29-1	TRBJ2-3	TGCAGCGTTGAGGTTTCTAGCACAGATACGCAGTATTTT	CSVEVSSTDTQYF
-	-	TRBV24-1	TRBJ2-1	TGTGCCACCAGGGCTAACTCCTACAATGAGCAGTTCTTC	CATRANSYNEQFF
many	TRBD1	TRBV10-3	TRBJ2-5	TGTGCCATCAGTGAGTCGGGGACAGCCGAACAGACCCAGTACTTC	CAISESGTAEQTQYF
-	-	TRBV5-1	TRBJ2-7	TGCGCCAGCAGCAGAACCGGGACACACTCCTACGAGCAGTACTTC	CASSRTGTHSYEQYF
-	-	TRBV18	TRBJ2-1	TGTGCCAGCTCACCACGAAACGGGAGAGTCTCCTACAATGAGCAGTTCTTC	CASSPRNGRVSYNEQFF
-	-	TRBV18	TRBJ2-5	TGTGCCAGCTCAGCCGTAACAGGGAAAGAGACCCAGTACTTC	CASSAVTGKETQYF
many	TRBD2	TRBV9	TRBJ2-1	TGTGCCAGCAGCAACCAACCCGCGGGAGGCTACAATGAGCAGTTCTTC	CASSNQPAGGYNEQFF
many	-	TRBV7-9	TRBJ2-1	TGTGCCAGCGAGGGATACAATGAGCAGTTCTTC	CASEGYNEQFF
-	TRBD1	TRBV10-3	TRBJ1-2	TGTGCCATCAGTGCACAGGGGGGGGGCTACACCTTC	CAISAQGGGYTF
many	-	TRBV5-1	TRBJ2-3	TGCGCCAGCAGCCTGGAACGGGGGATTGGGCCAGATACGCAGTATTTT	CASSLERGIGPDTQYF
few	-	TRBV12-3/TRBV12-4	TRBJ2-3	TGTGCCAGCAGTCTCGTCCCGATGCGGGCGGTTGTTACAGATACGCAGTATTTT	CASSLVPMRAVVTDTQYF
-	-	TRBV7-9	TRBJ1-5	TGTGCCAGCAGCTTAGGGGAAGGTCAGCCCCAGCATTTT	CASSLGEGQPQHF
few	-	TRBV27	TRBJ1-2	TGTGCCAGCAGTTTACTATTTGACAGGAGCTATGGCTACACCTTC	CASSLLFDRSYGYTF
few	TRBD2	TRBV30	TRBJ2-1	TGTGCCTGGAGCGGGGTTTGGCGGGAGACTGAGCAGTTCTTC	CAWSGVWRETEQFF
-	TRBD2	TRBV11-2	TRBJ2-3	TGTGCCAGCAGCCCACCATTCGCCACTAGCGGGGTTACAGATACGCAGTATTTT	CASSPPFATSGVTDTQYF
many	TRBD1	TRBV20-1	TRBJ2-5	TGCAGTGCTAGAGTAACAGGGGGTGAGACCCAGTACTTC	CSARVTGGETQYF